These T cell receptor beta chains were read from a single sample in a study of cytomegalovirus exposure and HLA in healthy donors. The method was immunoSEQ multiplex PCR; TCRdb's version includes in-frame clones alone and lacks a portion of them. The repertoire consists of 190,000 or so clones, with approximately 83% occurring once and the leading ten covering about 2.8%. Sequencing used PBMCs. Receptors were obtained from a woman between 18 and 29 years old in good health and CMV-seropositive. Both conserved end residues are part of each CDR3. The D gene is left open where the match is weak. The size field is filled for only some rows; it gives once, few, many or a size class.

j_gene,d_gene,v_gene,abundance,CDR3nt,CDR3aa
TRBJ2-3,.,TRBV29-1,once,TGCAGCGTCGTAAGGGGAGGAATACCCACAGATACGCAGTATTTT,CSVVRGGIPTDTQYF
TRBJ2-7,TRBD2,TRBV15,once,TGTGCCACCAGCCCCCTGCGGGGGGTAGGAACCTACGAGCAGTACTTC,CATSPLRGVGTYEQYF
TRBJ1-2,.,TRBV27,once,TGTGCCAGCAGTTTCGGGGCGGGGGCGCCACGTGATGGCTACACCTTC,CASSFGAGAPRDGYTF
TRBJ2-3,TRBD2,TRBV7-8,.,TGTGCCAGCAGTCACGCTAGCGGGGGGAGCACAGATACGCAGTATTTT,CASSHASGGSTDTQYF
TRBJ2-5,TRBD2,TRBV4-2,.,TGTGCCAGCAGCTCCCAGACTAGCGGGGGGAAAGAGACCCAGTACTTC,CASSSQTSGGKETQYF
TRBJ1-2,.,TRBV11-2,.,TGTGCCAGCAGCTCGGACAGACTCTATGGCTACACCTTC,CASSSDRLYGYTF
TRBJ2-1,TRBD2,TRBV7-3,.,TGTGCCAGCAGCTCCTGGACTAGCGGGGGTCTTACTAACAATGAGCAGTTCTTC,CASSSWTSGGLTNNEQFF
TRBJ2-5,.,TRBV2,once,TGTGCCAGCAGTGAAACGGGGGGCTGGCAGACCCAGTACTTC,CASSETGGWQTQYF
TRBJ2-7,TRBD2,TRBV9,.,TGTGCCAGCAGCGTTGAACCTAAGGGAGGGAGGGAGCAGTACTTC,CASSVEPKGGREQYF
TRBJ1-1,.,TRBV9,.,TGTGCCAGCAGCGCAAGACTCCTGCCGAACACTGAAGCTTTCTTT,CASSARLLPNTEAFF
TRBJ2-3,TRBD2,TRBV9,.,TGTGCCAGCAGCGCCGGACTAGCGGGCACAGATACGCAGTATTTT,CASSAGLAGTDTQYF
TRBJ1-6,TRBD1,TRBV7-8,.,TGTGCCAGCAGCTTAGAGGGGACAGGGTTCTCACCCCTCCACTTT,CASSLEGTGFSPLHF
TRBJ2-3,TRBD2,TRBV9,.,TGTGCCAGCAGCGTACTCTTGAGTAGCGGGGGGGTCGGGGGCACAGATACGCAGTATTTT,CASSVLLSSGGVGGTDTQYF
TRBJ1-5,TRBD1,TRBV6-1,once,TGTGCCAGCAGAAGACAGGGAGGCAATCAGCCCCAGCATTTT,CASRRQGGNQPQHF
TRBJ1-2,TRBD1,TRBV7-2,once,TGTGCCAGCAGCTTACAGGGGGTCTACGGCTACACCTTC,CASSLQGVYGYTF
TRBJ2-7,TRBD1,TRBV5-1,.,TGCGCCAGCAGCTCAAGGACAGGATCCTACGAGCAGTACTTC,CASSSRTGSYEQYF
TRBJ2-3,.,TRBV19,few,TGTGCCACGCGACTAAGCGGGACAGATACGCAGTATTTT,CATRLSGTDTQYF
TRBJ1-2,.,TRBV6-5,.,TGTGCCAGCAGCCCGGGGGGGATAGGCTATGGCTACACCTTC,CASSPGGIGYGYTF
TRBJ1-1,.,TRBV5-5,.,TGTGCCAGCAGCGCCTTTGAGGTATTCACTGAAGCTTTCTTT,CASSAFEVFTEAFF
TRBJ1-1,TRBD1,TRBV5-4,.,TGTGCCAGCAGCCAGAGACAGGGAATGAACACTGAAGCTTTCTTT,CASSQRQGMNTEAFF
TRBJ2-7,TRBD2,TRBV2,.,TGTGCCAGCAATTCCCCGGGGGACTATCCATACGAGCAGTACTTC,CASNSPGDYPYEQYF
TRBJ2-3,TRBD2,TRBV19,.,TGTGCCAGTAGTATAGGGGGGGGAGATACGCAGTATTTT,CASSIGGGDTQYF
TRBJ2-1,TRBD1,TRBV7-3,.,TGTGCCAGCAGCTTTACGAATCCCAGGGGGCGCGACAATGAGCAGTTCTTC,CASSFTNPRGRDNEQFF